This T cell receptor beta chain was recovered during a study of cytotoxic CD8 clonotypes in ibrutinib-treated CLL (dated by TCRdb to the early 2020s). For the study in its entirety: The cohort had 11 relapsed/refractory and approximately 14 treatment-naive patients; around 17 were IGHV unmutated. Every sample from remission and from progressive disease was obtained while the patients were still on ibrutinib. Cryopreserved peripheral blood mononuclear cells were collected before treatment, at response, and at either disease progression or sustained remission. On average, each sample had approximately 280,000 productive templates and more than 85,000 productive rearrangements. Of the 80 to 95 participants in the trial, 25 to 30 had longitudinal samples available. Samples at response were collected after a median of roughly twelve months of treatment, with a range of roughly 6 to 36 months. Partial responses were observed in 24 patients and complete responses in 2; after a median follow-up of roughly 62 months, remission was maintained in approximately 14 patients and progression was observed in 12.

Here is what the overall study found, with its caveats: Public clonotypes were rare and either shrank or stayed stable during treatment, and the rise in clonality at ibrutinib response reflected expansion of private clonotypes. At baseline, clonality was higher than in age-matched healthy donors and showed a strong correlation with circulating CD8+ T-cell counts. An increase in clonality was observed at ibrutinib response, with clonality remaining stable during sustained remission and falling back toward baseline at progression. Sampling times were not matched between sustained-remission and progressing patients, and lymph node repertoires were not studied.

V is reduced by 1 base and J by 1 base, leaving a spacing of 6 bases between them. From cysteine to phenylalanine, the CDR3 is 14 amino acids long. Of all the DNA, just the CDR3 is kept, 42 bases in frame from base 1. According to the germline V gene (reference sequence), CDR1 reads SSHAT and CDR2 reads FNYEAQ. On a MiSeq, deep resolution sequencing aimed for a depth between 1 in 1 million and 1 in 200,000 T cells, with each clonotype covered 10x on average. TCR beta libraries were generated with the immunoSEQ hsTCRB Kit. The original methods were these. The data were analyzed with ImmunoSEQ Analyzer and ImmunoSEQ Data Assistant, and V, D and J gene assignments followed IMGT definitions. Clonality, which ranges from 0 to 1, was calculated by subtracting the normalized Shannon entropy of productive rearrangement frequencies from one. Only overrepresented clonotypes making up at least 0.05% of each patient's repertoire were included in the public clonotype analysis. Some 14 age-matched healthy donor repertoires from immuneACCESS served as clonality controls. Not all clones reach the TCRdb copy of this immuneACCESS table, which keeps in-frame sequences only. Checked studies attribute under half of the gap to unresolved V genes and leave the rest unexplained. V, J and clone size derive from that table, while D and trimming were established from the DNA sequence. The table for this sample lists over 40,000 clones; 83% of them were counted only once. In total, the top ten clones hold 20% of the sample.

The time point label of this sample denotes: 20 to 25 months on ibrutinib. For TCR beta library preparation, 2 to 2.5 micrograms of genomic DNA were isolated from cryopreserved PBMCs. High-throughput TCR beta sequencing was performed on longitudinal blood samples from CLL patients receiving ibrutinib monotherapy. Patients were enrolled in a phase 2 open-label single-center ibrutinib monotherapy trial. A word on this clone: The antigen it recognizes is unknown. Qualities for individual bases were not recorded, and no much larger clone is one base off.

Recombination linked TRBV7-7 to TRBJ2-3; there is no confident call for the D gene. This clonotype was sampled from a human donor with chronic lymphocytic leukemia. The sample consisted of PBMCs, taken after 24 months of ibrutinib treatment. The encoded CDR3 is CASSLGAGTDTQYF. The DNA is as follows: TGTGCCAGCAGCTTAGGGGCGGGCACAGATACGCAGTATTTT.